Below, 24 T cell receptor beta chains from the same sample are listed, as sequenced in a study of Ad26.COV2.S vaccination and SARS-CoV-2 variants. Assay: immunoSEQ multiplex PCR; the TCRdb copy retains only in-frame clones and omits some. The profile covers around 450,000 clones, with nearly 90% appearing a single time and about 1.7% taken by the ten largest. Treatment meaning: some 19 received Ad26.COV2.S at low or high dose, single or two shots; about five received placebo; per-sample allocation not given. Sampling took place 63 days after the first vaccine or placebo injection. Sequencing used peripheral blood, obtained in a trial of Ad26.COV2.S vaccine versus placebo. Receptors originate from a person aged 18-65 years who received the Ad26.COV2.S COVID-19 vaccine or a placebo.

The J gene is TRBJ2-7, the V gene TRBV5-1; either TRBD1 or TRBD2 may fit D (5 bases each). V lost 4 bases to trimming and J lost 6 bases, with 14 bases between them. The germline V gene encodes CDR1 SGHRS and CDR2 YFSETQ. This CDR3 is 13 amino acids long. The CDR3 sequence is CASSPDPGLEQYF. In DNA, the CDR3 is TGCGCCAGCAGCCCGGACCCGGGGCTCGAGCAGTACTTC.

The J gene is TRBJ1-6, the V gene TRBV7-2; the D is unclear. Trimming removed 3 bases from V and 9 bases from J, with 12 bases in between. Germline V CDR1 and CDR2: SGHTA, FQGNSA. The CDR3 runs to 14 residues. In DNA form, the CDR3 reads TGTGCCAGCAGCTTTCAGGTGTGGGCTTCACCCCTCCACTTT. It codes for CASSFQVWASPLHF.

J is TRBJ2-2 and V is TRBV11-2; perhaps TRBD1 as D (5 bases). V lost 1 base, J lost 9 bases, and 12 bases lay in between. Germline loops: CDR1 SGHAT, CDR2 FQNNGV. The CDR3 covers 14 residues. The CDR3 spells CASSLAQGFRELFF. The CDR3, as DNA: TGTGCCAGCAGCTTAGCCCAGGGTTTCCGGGAGCTGTTTTTT.

The chain couples TRBV4-2 to TRBJ2-2; D possibly corresponds to TRBD2 (7 bases). Germline values: CDR1 LGHNA, CDR2 YNFKEQ. This CDR3 contains 19 residues. With 2 bases removed from V and 3 bases from J, the gap between germline ends came to 22 bases. CDR3 in DNA: TGTGCCAGCAGCCAACGATATCCGGGGCCCGGGGGGCACACCGGGGAGCTGTTTTTT. It encodes CASSQRYPGPGGHTGELFF.

The V and J genes are TRBV7-6 and TRBJ1-1, with unresolved D. The CDR3 runs 15 residues. From germline, CDR1 is SGHVS and CDR2 FNYEAQ. Trimming removed 6 bases at V and 0 bases at J, with 14 bases between. CDR3 DNA sequence: TGTGCCAGCAGTGGGAATAAAAATATGAACACTGAAGCTTTCTTT. It translates to CASSGNKNMNTEAFF.

CDR3 protein: CASSIAGQGLAKNIQYF. The CDR3 bases are TGTGCCAGTAGTATAGCCGGACAGGGCCTTGCCAAAAACATTCAGTACTTC. The V and J genes are TRBV19 and TRBJ2-4; 8 nucleotides line up with TRBD1. In germline, CDR1 is LNHDA, CDR2 SQIVND (reference sequence). Trimming cost V 1 base and J 1 base; bases outside gene matches: 6. There are 17 residues in the CDR3.

CDR3 DNA sequence: TGTGCCAGTAGTCACAGCGACCTACCCTACGAGCAGTACTTC. Translated: CASSHSDLPYEQYF. The chain combines TRBV19 with TRBJ2-7; D unresolved. V was clipped by 5 bases and J by 2 bases, with 13 bases between them. This CDR3 is built from 14 residues. Germline lookup yields CDR1 LNHDA and CDR2 SQIVND (reference sequence).

The chain carries TRBV30 and TRBJ2-1; 8 bases fit TRBD1. This CDR3 contains 16 residues. Trimming at V came to 2 bases and at J to 5 bases, leaving 11 bases not matched to a gene. Germline-derived CDR1 and CDR2 are GTSNPN and SVGIG (reference sequence). The CDR3 here is CAWSSPDRVIHNEQFF. The CDR3, as DNA: TGTGCCTGGAGTTCCCCGGACAGGGTAATCCACAATGAGCAGTTCTTC.

The chain links TRBV5-5 to TRBJ1-1; D call uncertain. V lost 2 bases to trimming and J lost 3 bases, with 8 bases between them. Germline V gives CDR1 SGHKS, CDR2 YYEKEE (reference sequence). The CDR3 runs to 13 residues. CDR3 in amino acids: CASSFSGDTEAFF. The DNA of the CDR3 is TGTGCCAGCAGCTTTTCCGGGGACACTGAAGCTTTCTTT.

This clone has only one observation. The chain links TRBV28 to TRBJ1-2; D call uncertain. The V end was cut by 7 bases, the J end by 3 bases, with 15 bases between. Germline-derived CDR1 and CDR2 are MDHEN and SYDVKM. There are 14 residues in the CDR3. The CDR3 protein is CASMSRALHYGYTF. The CDR3 DNA is TGTGCCAGCATGTCGCGAGCTCTCCACTATGGCTACACCTTC.

The chain carries TRBV5-1 and TRBJ1-1; 10 bases match TRBD1. This CDR3 has 19 amino acids. Trimming at V came to 4 bases and at J to 0 bases, leaving 15 bases not matched to a gene. CDR1 and CDR2 from the germline V gene are SGHRS and YFSETQ. The CDR3 here is CASSATGTGVPKMNTEAFF. CDR3 in DNA: TGCGCCAGCAGCGCAACCGGGACAGGGGTCCCTAAGATGAACACTGAAGCTTTCTTT.

This rearrangement joins TRBV19 to TRBJ2-2; the D call may be TRBD1 or TRBD2 (6 bases each). The CDR3 spans 17 residues. Germline values: CDR1 LNHDA, CDR2 SQIVND (reference sequence). Trimming removed 7 bases at V and 0 bases at J, with 18 bases between. The CDR3 coding sequence is TGTGCCAGTAACACCCGTCGGGGGCTAGCGAACACCGGGGAGCTGTTTTTT. As protein: CASNTRRGLANTGELFF.

The rearrangement links TRBV19 to TRBJ1-1; D not certain. V lost 9 bases, J lost 0 bases, and 14 bases lay in between. The CDR3 totals 14 residues. Germline V gene data show CDR1 as LNHDA and CDR2 as SQIVND (reference sequence). The CDR3 DNA reads as TGTGCCAGCAGACCCTCGGGAGTGAACACTGAAGCTTTCTTT. Translating gives CASRPSGVNTEAFF. Looking up the rest from reference TRBV19 and TRBJ1-1 gives the full variable domain: DGGITQSPKYLFRKEGQNVTLSCEQNLNHDAMYWYRQDPGQGLRLIYYSQIVNDFQKGDIAEGYSVSREKKESFPLTVTSAQKNPTAFYLCASRPSGVNTEAFFGQGTRLTVV.

The V and J genes are TRBV7-2 and TRBJ2-3, with 15 bases identical to TRBD2. The CDR3 extends over 19 amino acids. After removal of 4 bases from V and 0 bases from J, the junction contained 8 bases not matched to a gene. CDR1 SGHTA and CDR2 FQGNSA come from the germline V gene. CDR3 DNA sequence: TGTGCCAGCAGCTCCAAGGGACTAGCGGGGGGCCTTAGCACAGATACGCAGTATTTT. This encodes CASSSKGLAGGLSTDTQYF.

The chain joins TRBV2 to TRBJ2-7; the D is unclear. The V gene's germline CDR1 is SNHLY and CDR2 FYNNEI. The CDR3 spans 11 residues. The V and J ends lost 6 bases and 5 bases respectively, with 8 bases between them. Written as DNA, the CDR3 is TGTGCCAGCAGCGACCGGCACGAGCAGTACTTC. It specifies CASSDRHEQYF.

The chain links TRBV27 to TRBJ2-1; 7 bases match TRBD1. There are 15 residues in the CDR3. V dropped 4 bases and J dropped 6; count of bases not matched to a gene: 9. Germline CDR1 reads MNHEY; CDR2 reads SMNVEV (reference sequence). For the CDR3, the DNA is TGTGCCAGCAGTTCAGGACAGGCAAGGATCAATGAGCAGTTCTTC. The encoded protein is CASSSGQARINEQFF.

This chain connects TRBV7-8 to TRBJ2-7; D possibly corresponds to TRBD2 (6 bases). This CDR3 region has 15 residues. Trimming pared 1 base from V and 2 bases from J, leaving 12 bases between. The germline CDR1 and CDR2 sequences are SGHVS and FQNEAQ. The CDR3 loop reads CASSLGAGPTYEQYF. In DNA form, the CDR3 reads TGTGCCAGCAGCTTAGGGGCGGGACCCACCTACGAGCAGTACTTC.

The V call is TRBV2, the J call TRBJ2-7; D possibly corresponds to TRBD1 (7 bases). Deletions cut 4 bases from V and 7 bases from J, with 14 bases between. CDR1 SNHLY and CDR2 FYNNEI come from the germline V gene. This CDR3 comprises 13 residues. The CDR3 DNA follows: TGTGCCAGCAGTGCGGAGGGGGCGCAGGAGCAGTACTTC. Protein: CASSAEGAQEQYF.

About this clone: Other nucleotide sequences in the sample specify the same CDR3. The genes are TRBV5-8 and TRBJ2-1; possibly TRBD1 or TRBD2 for D (5 bases each). The V gene lost 0 bases and the J gene lost 8 bases, with 6 bases spanning the gap. The CDR3 contains 12 residues. Germline CDR1 is SGHTS and CDR2 is YDEGEE. This chain's CDR3 is CASSLGGDEQFF. CDR3 coding DNA: TGTGCCAGCAGCTTGGGAGGGGATGAGCAGTTCTTC. The variable domain in full, with the rest retrieved from reference TRBV5-8 and TRBJ2-1, is EAGVTQSPTHLIKTRGQQATLRCSPISGHTSVYWYQQALGLGLQFLLWYDEGEERNRGNFPPRFSGRQFPNYSSELNVNALELEDSALYLCASSLGGDEQFFGPGTRLTVL.

The chain employs TRBV7-3 and TRBJ2-3; 13 nucleotides line up with TRBD2. The V gene's germline CDR1 is SGHTA and CDR2 FQGTGA. This CDR3 is 16 amino acids long. The V and J ends lost 5 bases and 4 bases, in that order; junction bases with no gene match: 6. As DNA, the CDR3 is TGTGCCAGCAGCCTAGGACTAGCGGGAGAATCAGATACGCAGTATTTT. It specifies CASSLGLAGESDTQYF.

In this sample, this clone turned up once. The chain carries TRBV6-6 and TRBJ2-1, with 9 positions matching TRBD2. In germline, CDR1 is MNHNY, CDR2 SVGAGI (reference sequence). The CDR3 contains 16 residues. Trimming at V came to 5 bases and at J to 8 bases, leaving 13 bases not matched to a gene. The CDR3 protein is CASSPPGLARVDEQFF. The CDR3 nucleotides read TGTGCCAGCAGTCCTCCCGGACTAGCGCGGGTCGATGAGCAGTTCTTC.

The chain has TRBV30 and TRBJ1-2, with 8 bases identical to TRBD1. CDR1 and CDR2 (germline): GTSNPN, SVGIG (reference sequence). The ends lost 5 bases at V and 8 bases at J; junction bases unmatched: 10. This CDR3 comprises 13 residues. CDR3 in DNA: TGTGCCTGGGTGGGACAGGACGTGGGGGGCTACACCTTC. It encodes CAWVGQDVGGYTF.

In its sample, this clone was seen once. The chain carries TRBV7-2 and TRBJ1-6; 7 nucleotides align to TRBD1. The junction had 12 bases not matched to a gene; V was cut back by 4 bases and J by 6 bases. Germline CDR1 and CDR2: SGHTA and FQGNSA. The CDR3 length is 17 residues. CDR3 bases: TGTGCCAGCAGCTCCGCGGCCCTAGGGGGCTCTAATTCACCCCTCCACTTT. It yields the protein CASSSAALGGSNSPLHF. Drawing the rest from reference TRBV7-2 and TRBJ1-6, the complete variable domain is GAGVSQSPSNKVTEKGKDVELRCDPISGHTALYWYRQSLGQGLEFLIYFQGNSAPDKSGLPSDRFSAERTGGSVSTLTIQRTQQEDSAVYLCASSSAALGGSNSPLHFGNGTRLTVT.

The chain recombines TRBV18 with TRBJ2-2, with 7 positions matching TRBD2. Trimming took 0 bases from V and 1 from J; bases not matched to a gene: 2. The CDR3 covers 16 residues. The germline CDR1 and CDR2 sequences are KGHSH and LQKENI. CDR3 in amino acids: CASSPPGLLNTGELFF. The CDR3 coding sequence is TGTGCCAGCTCACCACCGGGACTATTGAACACCGGGGAGCTGTTTTTT.